This T cell receptor beta chain derives from a study of blood T cells in healthy people across ages. Overall study findings and caveats: Because sorting was not performed, PBMCs prevented conclusive naive versus antigen-experienced comparison.

Points on this clonotype: Antigen unknown.

Together with a sample-barcoded 5' primer, a J-beta primer mix was included in a second PCR lasting roughly 6 to 12 cycles. With 12 random nucleotides, a template-switch adaptor tagged each individual cDNA molecule. TCRdb passed the 5' RACE reads through MiXCR, listing each CDR3 protein once. Of some 900,000 distinct CDR3 sequences in the sample, 45% to 50% were seen once. V was shortened by 0 bases and J by 5 bases, with 13 bases between the two germline ends. The CDR3 is made up of 15 amino acids. The germline V gene has CDR1 LGHNA and CDR2 YSLEER. Russia was home to the donors, healthy Caucasian individuals aged roughly 6 to 90.

This receptor was identified in a young man in good health. The sequencing sample was made of blood. This rearrangement joins TRBV4-3 to TRBJ1-2; D ambiguous. CDR3 region: CASSQDVQITYGYTF. The CDR3 DNA reads TGCGCCAGCAGCCAAGATGTACAGATTACATATGGCTACACCTTC.